This T cell receptor beta chain comes out of a study of blood T cell repertoires in COVID-19 (TCRdb year 2020). About the full investigation: Collaborator samples came from the United States, Italy and Spain and covered acute and convalescent phases of COVID-19. The material from the prospective study consisted of cDNA or gDNA derived from T cells, B-cell-depleted T cells, or PBMCs. Subjects who had been exposed to COVID-19, were actively infected with it, or had recovered from it provided the deeply sampled blood TCRbeta repertoires that made up the dataset. The repertoires were released in a freely available public database intended as a resource for research on the immune response to SARS-CoV-2. Samples were obtained from the ongoing ImmuneRACE study (first 160 participants) and from 1,254 subjects provided by 6 global collaborators. Sample metadata almost always included a de-identified subject ID, COVID-19 status, age in years and sex. Where available, HLA class I and class II types were taken from metadata supplied by the sample provider and were not determined by assay-based typing. What the work shows at the level of the full study, not this receptor alone: How much clinical and demographic metadata was included differed by source and by participant, and the metadata was provided uncurated.

Between the V and J ends, shortened by 0 bases and 6 bases respectively, the junction contains 16 bases. CDR1 and CDR2 were assigned from the germline V gene as SGHRS and YFSETQ. The CDR3 runs 15 residues from the cysteine to the phenylalanine. The kept DNA is CDR3 alone, 45 bases in frame from the first base. The collaborating institutions used their own protocols to collect whole blood in K2EDTA tubes. For TCRbeta analysis, collaborators shipped samples as frozen whole blood, isolated PBMCs, or DNA extracted from either of those sample types. Worth noting for this clone: Its antigen remains undetermined. The sample holds no much larger clone one base away, and base qualities are not on file.

The immunoSEQ Assay, a bias-controlled multiplex PCR, was used to amplify TCRbeta CDR3 regions from genomic DNA. The authors processed their data as follows. Within the assay, amplification of reference gene primers was used to estimate how many nucleated cells each sample contained. To quantify the absolute abundance of each unique TCRbeta CDR3 rearrangement, sequence reads were collapsed and filtered. Productive Simpson clonality was computed per sample as the square root of Simpson's diversity index over productive rearrangements. The table was pulled from immuneACCESS by TCRdb, which kept in-frame rearrangements only. Such tables lose some clones; where checked, under half of the loss comes from unresolved V genes, and the rest has no known cause. V, J and clone size were drawn from that table, and D and trimming were deduced from the DNA. The sample table shows about 140,000 clones, and around 88% are seen once. The ten most abundant clones make up less than 5.5% of the sample.

Sequenced sample: peripheral blood. The chain is assembled from TRBV5-1 and TRBJ2-7; D gene: possibly TRBD2, on 6 matching bases. This sequence was found in a human donor in a cohort sampled during active COVID-19. At the DNA level, the sequence is TGCGCCAGCAGCTTGGCCAATTCGGGAGTTCTCGAGCAGTACTTC. Protein translation: CASSLANSGVLEQYF. Where the CDR3 stops, the reference TRBV5-1 and TRBJ2-7 genes take over; the full variable domain is KAGVTQTPRYLIKTRGQQVTLSCSPISGHRSVSWYQQTPGQGLQFLFEYFSETQRNKGNFPGRFSGRQFSNSRSEMNVSTLELGDSALYLCASSLANSGVLEQYFGPGTRLTVT.